The present TCR beta chain was sequenced within a study of long-term antiretroviral therapy in people with HIV. Overall study: Samples collected earliest predate the 2015 immediate-ART recommendation by about a decade.

Sequencing relied on immunoSEQ assay v3.0, run at survey level. Assay: immunoSEQ multiplex PCR; the TCRdb copy retains only in-frame clones and omits some. The data show 20,000 to 30,000 clones, roughly 89% seen once. CDR3 size: 12 residues. V lost 4 bases, J lost 4 bases, and 8 bases lay in between. Per germline, CDR1 SGDLS and CDR2 YYNGEE. Per individual, the PBMC samples numbered at least one pre-ART and at least two post-ART. This sequence originates from a man in his forties or fifties with HIV. The gene calls are TRBV9 and TRBJ1-2; D is ambiguous. Here the sequenced sample was unsorted PBMCs, taken 1.8 years before starting antiretroviral therapy. The CDR3 loop is CASSLDFYGYTF. CDR3 sequence (DNA): TGTGCCAGCAGCCTAGACTTCTATGGCTACACCTTC.